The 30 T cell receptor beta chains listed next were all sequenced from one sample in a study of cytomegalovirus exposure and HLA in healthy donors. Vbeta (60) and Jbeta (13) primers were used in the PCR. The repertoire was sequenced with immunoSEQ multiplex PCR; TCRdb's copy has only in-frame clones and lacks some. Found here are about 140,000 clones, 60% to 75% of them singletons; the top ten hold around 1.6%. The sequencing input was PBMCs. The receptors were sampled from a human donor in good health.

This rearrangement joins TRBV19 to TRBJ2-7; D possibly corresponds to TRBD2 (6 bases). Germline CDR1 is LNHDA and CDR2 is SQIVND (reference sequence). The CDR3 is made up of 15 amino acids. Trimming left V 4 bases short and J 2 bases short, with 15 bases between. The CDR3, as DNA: TGTGCCAGTAGTAGTCTAGCGCACGAGACCTACGAGCAGTACTTC. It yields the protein CASSSLAHETYEQYF.

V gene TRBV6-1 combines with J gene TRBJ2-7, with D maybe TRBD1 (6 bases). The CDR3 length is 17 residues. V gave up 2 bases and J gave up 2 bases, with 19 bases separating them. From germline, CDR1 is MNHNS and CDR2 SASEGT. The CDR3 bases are TGTGCCAGCAGTGAAATCTTCGGAGACAGGACCCCCTACGAGCAGTACTTC. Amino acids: CASSEIFGDRTPYEQYF.

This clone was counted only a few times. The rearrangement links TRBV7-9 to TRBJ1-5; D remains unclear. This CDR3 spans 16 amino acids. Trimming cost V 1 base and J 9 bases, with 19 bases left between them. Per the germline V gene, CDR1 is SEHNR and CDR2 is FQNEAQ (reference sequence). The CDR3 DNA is TGTGCCAGCAGCTTAGGAGCGGGAGAGGGTTCGGGGCCCCAGCATTTT. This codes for CASSLGAGEGSGPQHF.

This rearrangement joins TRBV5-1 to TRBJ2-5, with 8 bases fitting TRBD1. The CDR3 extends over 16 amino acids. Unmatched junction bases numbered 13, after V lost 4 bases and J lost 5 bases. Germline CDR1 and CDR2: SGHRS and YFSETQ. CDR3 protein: CASSQGRTGNSETQYF. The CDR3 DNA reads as TGCGCCAGCAGCCAGGGGAGGACAGGGAATTCTGAGACCCAGTACTTC.

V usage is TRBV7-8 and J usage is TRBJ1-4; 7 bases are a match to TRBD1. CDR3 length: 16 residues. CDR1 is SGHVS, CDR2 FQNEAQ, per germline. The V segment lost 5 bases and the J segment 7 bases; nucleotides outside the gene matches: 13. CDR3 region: CASSRDTGDRTEKLFF. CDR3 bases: TGTGCCAGCAGCCGTGATACAGGGGATCGCACTGAAAAACTGTTTTTT.

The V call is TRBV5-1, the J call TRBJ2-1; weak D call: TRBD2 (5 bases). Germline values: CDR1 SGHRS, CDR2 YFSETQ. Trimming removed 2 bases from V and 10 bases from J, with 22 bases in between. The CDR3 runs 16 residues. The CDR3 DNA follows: TGCGCCAGCAGCTTCACCAACCCTTCCAGCGGCAGCGAGCAGTTCTTC. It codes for CASSFTNPSSGSEQFF.

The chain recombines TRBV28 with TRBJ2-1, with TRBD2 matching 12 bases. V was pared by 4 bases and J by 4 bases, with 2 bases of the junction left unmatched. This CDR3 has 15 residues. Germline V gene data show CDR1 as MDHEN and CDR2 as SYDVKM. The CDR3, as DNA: TGTGCCAGCAGTTCTAGCGGGAGGGTTTACAATGAGCAGTTCTTC. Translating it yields CASSSSGRVYNEQFF.

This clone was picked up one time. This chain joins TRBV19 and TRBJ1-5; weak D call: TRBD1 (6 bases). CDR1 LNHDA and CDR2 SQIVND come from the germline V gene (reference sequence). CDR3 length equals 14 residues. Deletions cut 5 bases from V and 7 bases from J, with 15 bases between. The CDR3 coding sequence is TGTGCCAGTAGTGCCTACAGGGCCCCCCAGCCCCAGCATTTT. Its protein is CASSAYRAPQPQHF.

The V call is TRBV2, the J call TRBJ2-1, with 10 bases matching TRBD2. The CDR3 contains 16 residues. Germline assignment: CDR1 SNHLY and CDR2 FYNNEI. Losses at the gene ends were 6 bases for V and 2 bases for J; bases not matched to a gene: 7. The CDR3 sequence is CASRGGTSAPYNEQFF. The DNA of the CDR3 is TGTGCCAGCAGGGGCGGGACTAGCGCACCCTACAATGAGCAGTTCTTC.

The CDR3 nucleotides read TGTGCCAGCAGCCAGGGAGGCTACTATGGCTACACCTTC. It encodes CASSQGGYYGYTF. This chain links TRBV14 with TRBJ1-2; D not resolved. Germline lookup yields CDR1 SGHDN and CDR2 FVKESK. Trimming took off 3 bases at V and 3 bases at J, with 8 bases between the two ends. The CDR3 is 13 residues long.

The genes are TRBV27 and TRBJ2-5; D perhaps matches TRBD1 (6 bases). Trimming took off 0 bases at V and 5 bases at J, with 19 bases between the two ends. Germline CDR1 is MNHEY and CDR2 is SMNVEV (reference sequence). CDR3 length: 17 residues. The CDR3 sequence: CASSLSTSNTRGETQYF. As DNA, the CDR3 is TGTGCCAGCAGTTTATCCACCTCCAACACGAGGGGGGAGACCCAGTACTTC.

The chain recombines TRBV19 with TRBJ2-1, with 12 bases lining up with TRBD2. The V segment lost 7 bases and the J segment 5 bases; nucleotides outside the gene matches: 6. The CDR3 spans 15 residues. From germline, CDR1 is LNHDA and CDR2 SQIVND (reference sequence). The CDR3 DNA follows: TGTGCCAGTACGTCTAGCGGGAGGGTCGACAATGAGCAGTTCTTC. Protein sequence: CASTSSGRVDNEQFF.

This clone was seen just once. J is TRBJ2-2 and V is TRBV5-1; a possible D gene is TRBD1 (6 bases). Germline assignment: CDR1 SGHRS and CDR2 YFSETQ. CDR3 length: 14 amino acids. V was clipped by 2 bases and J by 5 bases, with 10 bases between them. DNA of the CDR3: TGCGCCAGCAGCTTCACAGGGACGACCGGGGAGCTGTTTTTT. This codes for CASSFTGTTGELFF.

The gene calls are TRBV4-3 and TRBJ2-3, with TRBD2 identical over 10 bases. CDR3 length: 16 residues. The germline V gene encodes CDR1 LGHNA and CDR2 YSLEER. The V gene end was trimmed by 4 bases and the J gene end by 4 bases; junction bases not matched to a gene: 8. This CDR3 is CASSLDIAGGSDTQYF. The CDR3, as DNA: TGCGCCAGCAGCCTGGACATAGCGGGAGGTTCAGATACGCAGTATTTT.

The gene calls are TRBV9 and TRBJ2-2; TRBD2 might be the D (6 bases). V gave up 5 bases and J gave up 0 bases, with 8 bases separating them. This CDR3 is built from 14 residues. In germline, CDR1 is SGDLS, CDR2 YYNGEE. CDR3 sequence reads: CASRGRSNTGELFF. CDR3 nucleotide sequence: TGTGCCAGCAGGGGGAGGTCGAACACCGGGGAGCTGTTTTTT.

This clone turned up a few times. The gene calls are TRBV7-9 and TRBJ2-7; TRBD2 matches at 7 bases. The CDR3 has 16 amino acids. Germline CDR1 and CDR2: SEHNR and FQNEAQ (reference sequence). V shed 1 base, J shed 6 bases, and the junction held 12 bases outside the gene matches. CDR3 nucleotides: TGTGCCAGCAGCTTAGGGCCGACTAGCCGTTCTCTCGAGCAGTACTTC. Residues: CASSLGPTSRSLEQYF.

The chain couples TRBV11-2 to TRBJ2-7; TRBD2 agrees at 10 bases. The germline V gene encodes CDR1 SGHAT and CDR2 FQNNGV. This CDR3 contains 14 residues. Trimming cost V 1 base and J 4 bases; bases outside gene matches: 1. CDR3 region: CASSLGTSGYEQYF. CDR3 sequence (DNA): TGTGCCAGCAGCTTAGGGACTAGCGGATACGAGCAGTACTTC.

CDR3 region: CASSSDRGVWSNQPQHF. CDR3 bases: TGTGCCAGCAGCTCCGACAGGGGCGTTTGGAGCAATCAGCCCCAGCATTTT. The J gene is TRBJ1-5, the V gene TRBV5-6; 8 bases match TRBD1. This CDR3 has 17 amino acids. Per germline, CDR1 SGHDT and CDR2 YYEEEE. V gave up 3 bases and J gave up 1 base; unmatched junction bases: 9.

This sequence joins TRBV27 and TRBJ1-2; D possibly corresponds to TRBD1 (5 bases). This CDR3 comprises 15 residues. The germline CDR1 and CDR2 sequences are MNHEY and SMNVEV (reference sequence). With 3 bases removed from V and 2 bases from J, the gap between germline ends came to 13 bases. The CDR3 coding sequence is TGTGCCAGCAGTTTCTTCCCCGACAGCAACTATGGCTACACCTTC. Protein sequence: CASSFFPDSNYGYTF.

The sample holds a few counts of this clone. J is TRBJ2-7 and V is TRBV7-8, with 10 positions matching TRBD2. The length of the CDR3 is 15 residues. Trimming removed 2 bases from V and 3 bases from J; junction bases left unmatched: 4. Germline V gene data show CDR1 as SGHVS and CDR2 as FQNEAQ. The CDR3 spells CASSLSTSGNYEQYF. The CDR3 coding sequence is TGTGCCAGCAGCTTATCCACTAGCGGGAACTACGAGCAGTACTTC.

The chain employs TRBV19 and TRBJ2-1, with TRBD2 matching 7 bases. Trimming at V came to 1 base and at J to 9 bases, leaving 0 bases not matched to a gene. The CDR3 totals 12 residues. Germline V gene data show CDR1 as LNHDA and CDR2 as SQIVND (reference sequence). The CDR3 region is CASSIAGGEQFF. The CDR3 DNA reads TGTGCCAGTAGTATAGCGGGGGGTGAGCAGTTCTTC.

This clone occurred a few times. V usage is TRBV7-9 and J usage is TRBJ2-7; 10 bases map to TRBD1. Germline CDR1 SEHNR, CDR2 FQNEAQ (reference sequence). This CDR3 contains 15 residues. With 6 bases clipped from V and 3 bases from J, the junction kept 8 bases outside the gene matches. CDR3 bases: TGTGCCAGCAGTATCCCCGGGACAGGGGACTACGAGCAGTACTTC. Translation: CASSIPGTGDYEQYF. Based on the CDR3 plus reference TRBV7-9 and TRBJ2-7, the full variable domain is DTGVSQNPRHKITKRGQNVTFRCDPISEHNRLYWYRQTLGQGPEFLTYFQNEAQLEKSRLLSDRFSAERPKGSFSTLEIQRTEQGDSAMYLCASSIPGTGDYEQYFGPGTRLTVT.

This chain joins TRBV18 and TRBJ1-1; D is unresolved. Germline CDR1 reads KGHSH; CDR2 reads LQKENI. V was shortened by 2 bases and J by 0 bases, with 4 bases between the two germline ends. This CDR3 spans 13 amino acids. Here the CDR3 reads CASSPDMNTEAFF. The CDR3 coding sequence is TGTGCCAGCTCACCAGACATGAACACTGAAGCTTTCTTT. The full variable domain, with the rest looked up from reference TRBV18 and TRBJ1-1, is NAGVMQNPRHLVRRRGQEARLRCSPMKGHSHVYWYRQLPEEGLKFMVYLQKENIIDESGMPKERFSAEFPKEGPSILRIQQVVRGDSAAYFCASSPDMNTEAFFGQGTRLTVV.

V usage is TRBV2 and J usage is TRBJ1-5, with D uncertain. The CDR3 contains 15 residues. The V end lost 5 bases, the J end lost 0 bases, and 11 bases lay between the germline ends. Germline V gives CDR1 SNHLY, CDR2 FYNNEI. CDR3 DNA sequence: TGTGCCAGCAGTAAGACTGGCCTTAGCAATCAGCCCCAGCATTTT. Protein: CASSKTGLSNQPQHF.

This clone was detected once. CDR3 coding DNA: TGCGCCAGCAGCCCATGGACTAGCGGGAGTGTTAATGAGCAGTTCTTC. Amino acids: CASSPWTSGSVNEQFF. The V gene is TRBV4-3, the J gene TRBJ2-1, with 13 positions matching TRBD2. V shed 4 bases and J 7 bases; nucleotides not matched to a gene: 7. This CDR3 contains 16 residues. CDR1 and CDR2 (germline): LGHNA, YSLEER.

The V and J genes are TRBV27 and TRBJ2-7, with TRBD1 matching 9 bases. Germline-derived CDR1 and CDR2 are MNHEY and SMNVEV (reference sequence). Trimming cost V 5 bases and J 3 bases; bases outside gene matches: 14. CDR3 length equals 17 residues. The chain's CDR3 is CASSPGQGTGGDYEQYF. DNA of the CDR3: TGTGCCAGCAGTCCGGGACAGGGTACTGGAGGGGACTACGAGCAGTACTTC.

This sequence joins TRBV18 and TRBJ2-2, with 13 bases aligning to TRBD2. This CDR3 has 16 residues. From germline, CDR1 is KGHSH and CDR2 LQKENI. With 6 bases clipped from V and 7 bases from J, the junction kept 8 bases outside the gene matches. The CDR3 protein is CASSLGLAGTGGELFF. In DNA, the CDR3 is TGTGCCAGCTCCCTGGGACTAGCGGGAACAGGCGGGGAGCTGTTTTTT.

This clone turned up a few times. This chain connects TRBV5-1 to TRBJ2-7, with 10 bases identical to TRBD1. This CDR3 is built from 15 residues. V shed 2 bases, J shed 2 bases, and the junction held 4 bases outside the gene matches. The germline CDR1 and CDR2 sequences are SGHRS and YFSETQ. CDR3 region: CASSFRDRGPYEQYF. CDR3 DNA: TGCGCCAGCAGCTTCCGGGACAGGGGCCCCTACGAGCAGTACTTC.

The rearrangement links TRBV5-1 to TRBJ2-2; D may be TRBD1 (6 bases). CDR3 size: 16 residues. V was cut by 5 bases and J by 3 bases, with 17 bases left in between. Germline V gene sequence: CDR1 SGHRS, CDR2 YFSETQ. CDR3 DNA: TGCGCCAGCAGTAGACAGCCGAAGGGGGACACCGGGGAGCTGTTTTTT. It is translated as CASSRQPKGDTGELFF. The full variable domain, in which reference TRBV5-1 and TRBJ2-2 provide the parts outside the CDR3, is KAGVTQTPRYLIKTRGQQVTLSCSPISGHRSVSWYQQTPGQGLQFLFEYFSETQRNKGNFPGRFSGRQFSNSRSEMNVSTLELGDSALYLCASSRQPKGDTGELFFGEGSRLTVL.

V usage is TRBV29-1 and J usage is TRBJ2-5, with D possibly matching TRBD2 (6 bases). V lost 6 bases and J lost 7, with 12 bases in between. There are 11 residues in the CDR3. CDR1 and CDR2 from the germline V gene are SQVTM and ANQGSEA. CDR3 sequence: CSVNGGGTQYF. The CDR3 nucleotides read TGCAGCGTAAACGGGGGTGGGACCCAGTACTTC.